This T cell receptor beta chain came from a study of shared clonotypes between healthy human individuals. Across the whole study: A couple of women and a few men aged 18 to 49 served as donors. The study's findings and limits: Sharing across four donors was highest in naive CD4 (about 5%) and lowest in memory CD8 (about 0.4%). Clonotypes which were not shared had lower generation probabilities than clonotypes that all four donors shared.

To note about this clone: The target antigen is unknown.

An assay was performed, and its level was deep. TCRdb's copy holds only in-frame clones and misses some; the assay was immunoSEQ multiplex PCR. The top ten clones hold approximately 0.4% of a sample with approximately 2,000,000 clones, roughly 92% of them seen once. This receptor was obtained from a man between 18 and 29 years old in good health. Some clones in this sample may be carry-over from other donors' samples. Sequencing input: naive CD4+ T cells from PBMCs. The subset denotes: CD45RA+ positively selected.

Written as DNA, the CDR3 is TGCGCCAGCAGCTTGGGAACCTTCGACCGGGCGGGCGAGCAGTACTTC. Protein product: CASSLGTFDRAGEQYF. The chain combines TRBV5-1 with TRBJ2-7, with a weak D call TRBD2 (5 bases). The CDR3 is 16 residues long. Trimming removed 0 bases from V and 6 bases from J, with 19 bases in between. Germline V gene sequence: CDR1 SGHRS, CDR2 YFSETQ.